Listed here is a single T cell receptor (beta chain). In the source study's methods: How many nucleated cells were present was estimated from reference gene primer amplification. Repertoires were generated with immunoSEQ multiplex PCR, while TCRdb's copy carries only in-frame clones and drops some. For V, J and clone size, that table is used; D and trimming come from the DNA. Of 200,000 or so clones in the sample, roughly four fifths were seen once. Germline assignment: CDR1 LNHNV and CDR2 YYDKDF (reference sequence). The V end was cut by 5 bases, the J end by 6 bases, with 14 bases between. The CDR3 is 14 amino acids. These data originate in a study of blood T cell repertoires in COVID-19. In the study overall: Acute and convalescent COVID-19 samples came from the United States, Italy and Spain. In each case, the material was cDNA or gDNA derived from T cells, B-cell-depleted T cells, or PBMCs.

The source material was peripheral blood. The receptor was isolated from a human donor with acute or convalescent COVID-19. The donor label of this sample is uncertain. V gene TRBV15 combines with J gene TRBJ1-5, with D possibly TRBD1 on 6 matching bases. The CDR3 DNA sequence: TGTGCCACCAGCGCAAGGGGGATCAGTCAGCCCCAGCATTTT. This codes for CATSARGISQPQHF.